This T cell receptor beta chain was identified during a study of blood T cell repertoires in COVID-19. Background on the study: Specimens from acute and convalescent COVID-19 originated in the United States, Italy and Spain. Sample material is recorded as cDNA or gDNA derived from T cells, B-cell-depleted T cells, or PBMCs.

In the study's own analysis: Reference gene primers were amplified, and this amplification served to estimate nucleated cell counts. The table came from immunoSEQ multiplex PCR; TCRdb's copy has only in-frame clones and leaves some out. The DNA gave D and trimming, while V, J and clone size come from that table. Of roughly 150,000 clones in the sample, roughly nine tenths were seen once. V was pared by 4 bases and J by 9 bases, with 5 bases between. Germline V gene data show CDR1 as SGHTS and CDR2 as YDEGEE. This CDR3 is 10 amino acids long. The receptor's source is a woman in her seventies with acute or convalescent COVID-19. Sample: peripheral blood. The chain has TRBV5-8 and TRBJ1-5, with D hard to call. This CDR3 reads CASSLGPQHF. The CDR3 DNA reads TGTGCCAGCAGCCTAGGGCCCCAGCATTTT.